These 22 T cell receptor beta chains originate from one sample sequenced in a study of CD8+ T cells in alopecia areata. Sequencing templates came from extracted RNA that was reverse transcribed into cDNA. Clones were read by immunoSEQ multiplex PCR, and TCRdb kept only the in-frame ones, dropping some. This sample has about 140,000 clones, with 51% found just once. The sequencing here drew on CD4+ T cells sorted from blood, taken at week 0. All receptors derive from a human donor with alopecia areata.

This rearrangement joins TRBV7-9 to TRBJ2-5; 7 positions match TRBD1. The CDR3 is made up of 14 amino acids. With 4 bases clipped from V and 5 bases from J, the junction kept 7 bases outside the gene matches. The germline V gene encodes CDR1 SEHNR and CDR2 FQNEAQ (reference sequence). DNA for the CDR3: TGTGCCAGCAGCTACAGGGGCCCGAGGGAGACCCAGTACTTC. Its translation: CASSYRGPRETQYF.

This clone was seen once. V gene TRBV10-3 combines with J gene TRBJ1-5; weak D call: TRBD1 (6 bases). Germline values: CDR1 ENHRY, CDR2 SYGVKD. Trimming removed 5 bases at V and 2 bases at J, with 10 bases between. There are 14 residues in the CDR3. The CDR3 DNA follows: TGTGCCATCAGTCCGGGACAAGGCAATCAGCCCCAGCATTTT. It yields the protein CAISPGQGNQPQHF.

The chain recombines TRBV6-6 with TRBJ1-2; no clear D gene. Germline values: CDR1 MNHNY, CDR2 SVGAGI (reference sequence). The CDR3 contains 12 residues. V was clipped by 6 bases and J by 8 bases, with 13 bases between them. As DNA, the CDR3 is TGTGCCAGCAGCCCTGGCCCCGCAGGCTACACCTTC. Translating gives CASSPGPAGYTF.

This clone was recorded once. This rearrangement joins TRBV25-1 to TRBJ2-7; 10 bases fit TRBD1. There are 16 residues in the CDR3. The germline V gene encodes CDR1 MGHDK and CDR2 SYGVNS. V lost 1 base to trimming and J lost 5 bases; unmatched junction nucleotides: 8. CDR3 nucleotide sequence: TGTGCCAGCAGTGAATGGCGGGGGACAGGGGCCGACGAGCAGTACTTC. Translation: CASSEWRGTGADEQYF.

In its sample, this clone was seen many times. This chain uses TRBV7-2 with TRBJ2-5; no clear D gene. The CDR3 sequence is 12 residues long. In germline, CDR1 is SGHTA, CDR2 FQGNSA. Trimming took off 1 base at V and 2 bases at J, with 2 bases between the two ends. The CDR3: CASSLGQETQYF. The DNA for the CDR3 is TGTGCCAGCAGCTTAGGACAAGAGACCCAGTACTTC.

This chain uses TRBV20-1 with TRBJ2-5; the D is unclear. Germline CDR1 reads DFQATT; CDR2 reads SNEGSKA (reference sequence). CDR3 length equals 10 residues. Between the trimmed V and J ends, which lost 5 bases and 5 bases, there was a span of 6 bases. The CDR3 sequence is CSAGWETQYF. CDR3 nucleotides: TGCAGTGCTGGGTGGGAGACCCAGTACTTC.

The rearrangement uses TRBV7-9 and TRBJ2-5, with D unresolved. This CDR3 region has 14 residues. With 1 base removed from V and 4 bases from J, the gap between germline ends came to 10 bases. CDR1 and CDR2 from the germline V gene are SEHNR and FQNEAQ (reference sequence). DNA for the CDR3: TGTGCCAGCAGCTTAGTAGGCACCATAGAGACCCAGTACTTC. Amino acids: CASSLVGTIETQYF.

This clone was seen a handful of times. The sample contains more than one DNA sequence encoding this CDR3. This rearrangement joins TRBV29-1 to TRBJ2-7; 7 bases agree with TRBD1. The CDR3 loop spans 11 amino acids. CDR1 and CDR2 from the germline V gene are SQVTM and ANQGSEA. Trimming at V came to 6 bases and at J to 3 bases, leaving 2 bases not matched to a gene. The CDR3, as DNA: TGCAGCGTCGGGGACAGCTACGAGCAGTACTTC. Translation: CSVGDSYEQYF.

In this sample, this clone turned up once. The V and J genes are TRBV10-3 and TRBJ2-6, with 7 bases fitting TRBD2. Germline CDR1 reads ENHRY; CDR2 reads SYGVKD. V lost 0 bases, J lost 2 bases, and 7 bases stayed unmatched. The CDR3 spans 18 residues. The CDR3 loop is CAISESDLRGAGANVLTF. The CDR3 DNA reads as TGTGCCATCAGTGAGTCTGACCTCCGGGGGGCTGGGGCCAACGTCCTGACTTTC.

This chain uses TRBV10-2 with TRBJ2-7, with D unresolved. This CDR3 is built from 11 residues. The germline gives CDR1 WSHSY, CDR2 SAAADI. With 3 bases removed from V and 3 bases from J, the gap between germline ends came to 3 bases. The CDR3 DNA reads TGCGCCAGCAGTGATGGCTACGAGCAGTACTTC. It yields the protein CASSDGYEQYF.

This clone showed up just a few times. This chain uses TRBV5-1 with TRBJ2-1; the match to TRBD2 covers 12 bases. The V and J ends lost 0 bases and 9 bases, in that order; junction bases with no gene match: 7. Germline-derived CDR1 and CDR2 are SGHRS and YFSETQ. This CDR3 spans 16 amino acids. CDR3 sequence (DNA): TGCGCCAGCAGCTTGGCTAGCGGGAGGGTAAGTCCTGAGCAGTTCTTC. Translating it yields CASSLASGRVSPEQFF.

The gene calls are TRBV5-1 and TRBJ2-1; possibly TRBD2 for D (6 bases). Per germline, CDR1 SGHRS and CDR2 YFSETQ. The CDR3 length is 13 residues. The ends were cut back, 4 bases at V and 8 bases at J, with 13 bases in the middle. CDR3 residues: CASSSPGGDEQFF. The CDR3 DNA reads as TGCGCCAGCAGCAGCCCAGGAGGGGATGAGCAGTTCTTC. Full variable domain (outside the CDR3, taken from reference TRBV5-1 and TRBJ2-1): KAGVTQTPRYLIKTRGQQVTLSCSPISGHRSVSWYQQTPGQGLQFLFEYFSETQRNKGNFPGRFSGRQFSNSRSEMNVSTLELGDSALYLCASSSPGGDEQFFGPGTRLTVL.

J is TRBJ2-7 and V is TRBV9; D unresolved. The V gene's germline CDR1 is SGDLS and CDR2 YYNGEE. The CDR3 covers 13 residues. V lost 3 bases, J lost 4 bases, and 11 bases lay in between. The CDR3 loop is CASSARPRYEQYF. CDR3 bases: TGTGCCAGCAGCGCCCGGCCTAGATACGAGCAGTACTTC. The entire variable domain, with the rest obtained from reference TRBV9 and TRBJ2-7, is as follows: DSGVTQTPKHLITATGQRVTLRCSPRSGDLSVYWYQQSLDQGLQFLIQYYNGEERAKGNILERFSAQQFPDLHSELNLSSLELGDSALYFCASSARPRYEQYFGPGTRLTVT.

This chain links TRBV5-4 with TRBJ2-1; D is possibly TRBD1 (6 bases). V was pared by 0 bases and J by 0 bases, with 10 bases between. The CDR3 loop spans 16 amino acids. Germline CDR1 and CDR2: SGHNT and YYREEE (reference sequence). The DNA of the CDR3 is TGTGCCAGCAGCTTGGGTGGACAGCGCTCCTACAATGAGCAGTTCTTC. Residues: CASSLGGQRSYNEQFF.

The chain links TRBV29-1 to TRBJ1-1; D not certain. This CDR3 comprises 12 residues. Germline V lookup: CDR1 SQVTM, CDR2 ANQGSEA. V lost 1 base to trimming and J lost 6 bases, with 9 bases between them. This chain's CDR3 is CSVEGGLAEAFF. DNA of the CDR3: TGCAGCGTTGAAGGGGGTCTGGCTGAAGCTTTCTTT.

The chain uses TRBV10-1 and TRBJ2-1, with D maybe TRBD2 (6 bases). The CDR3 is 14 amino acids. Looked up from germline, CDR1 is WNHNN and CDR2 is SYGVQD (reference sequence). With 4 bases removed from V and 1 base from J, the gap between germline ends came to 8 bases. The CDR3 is CASSAGGSYNEQFF. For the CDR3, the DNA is TGCGCCAGCAGTGCAGGAGGGTCCTACAATGAGCAGTTCTTC.

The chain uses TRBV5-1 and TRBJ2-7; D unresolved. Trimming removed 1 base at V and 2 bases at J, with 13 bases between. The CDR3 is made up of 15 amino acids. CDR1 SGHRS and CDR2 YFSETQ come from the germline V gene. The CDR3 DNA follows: TGCGCCAGCAGCTTGACGGCAGTCGGAGCCTACGAGCAGTACTTC. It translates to CASSLTAVGAYEQYF. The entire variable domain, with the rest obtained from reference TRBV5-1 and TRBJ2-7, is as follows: KAGVTQTPRYLIKTRGQQVTLSCSPISGHRSVSWYQQTPGQGLQFLFEYFSETQRNKGNFPGRFSGRQFSNSRSEMNVSTLELGDSALYLCASSLTAVGAYEQYFGPGTRLTVT.

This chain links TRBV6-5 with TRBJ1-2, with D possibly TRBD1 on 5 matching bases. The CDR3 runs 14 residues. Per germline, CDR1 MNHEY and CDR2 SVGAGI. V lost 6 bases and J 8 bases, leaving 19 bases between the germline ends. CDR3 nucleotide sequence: TGTGCCAGCAGCATAAGGGCAGGGACCTCCGGCTACACCTTC. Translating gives CASSIRAGTSGYTF.

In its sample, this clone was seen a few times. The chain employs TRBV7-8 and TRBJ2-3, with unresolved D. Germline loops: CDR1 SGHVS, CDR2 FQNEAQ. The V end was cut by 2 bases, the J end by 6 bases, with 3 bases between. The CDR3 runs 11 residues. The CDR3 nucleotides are TGTGCCAGCAGCTTATGGGATACGCAGTATTTT. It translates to CASSLWDTQYF.

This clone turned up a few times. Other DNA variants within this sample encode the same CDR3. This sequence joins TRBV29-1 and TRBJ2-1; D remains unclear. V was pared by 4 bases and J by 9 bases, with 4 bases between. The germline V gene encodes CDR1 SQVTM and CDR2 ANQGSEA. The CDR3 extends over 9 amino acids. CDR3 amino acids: CSVAGEQFF. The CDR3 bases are TGCAGCGTTGCTGGTGAGCAGTTCTTC.

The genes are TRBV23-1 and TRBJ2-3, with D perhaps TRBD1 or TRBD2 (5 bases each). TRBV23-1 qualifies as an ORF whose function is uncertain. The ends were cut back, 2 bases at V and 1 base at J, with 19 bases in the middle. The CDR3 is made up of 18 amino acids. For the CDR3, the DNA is TGCGCCAGCAGTCAAAGCCCCACCCCGGGGCCCCGCACAGATACGCAGTATTTT. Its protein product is CASSQSPTPGPRTDTQYF.

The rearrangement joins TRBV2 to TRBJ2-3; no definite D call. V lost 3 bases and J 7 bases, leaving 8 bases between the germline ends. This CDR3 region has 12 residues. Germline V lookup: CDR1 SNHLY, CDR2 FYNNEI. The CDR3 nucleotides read TGTGCCAGCAGTGAGGTGCGCTATACGCAGTATTTT. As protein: CASSEVRYTQYF.